These 2 T cell receptor beta chains were sequenced from one sample in a study of radiotherapy plus CTLA-4 blockade in lung cancer. TCRdb's copy holds only in-frame clones and misses some; the assay was immunoSEQ multiplex PCR. The profile shows 45,000 to 60,000 clones, about 76% of them singletons. Sequenced here: peripheral blood, sampled from a patient treated with radiotherapy plus ipilimumab. The receptors shown here come from a human donor with non-small cell lung cancer who had a complete response to radiotherapy plus ipilimumab.

In this sample, this clone turned up many times. The genes are TRBV30 and TRBJ1-1; no clear D. Per germline, CDR1 GTSNPN and CDR2 SVGIG (reference sequence). This CDR3 contains 13 residues. Trimming cost V 2 bases and J 5 bases, with 12 bases left between them. DNA of the CDR3: TGTGCCTGGAGTCCCGACCCGGGGACTGAAGCTTTCTTT. Its protein is CAWSPDPGTEAFF.

This clone occurred once. The chain couples TRBV29-1 to TRBJ1-1, with a tentative D call TRBD1 (5 bases). The CDR3 length is 11 residues. The germline V gene has CDR1 SQVTM and CDR2 ANQGSEA. V lost 3 bases, J lost 6 bases, and 8 bases lay in between. Written as DNA, the CDR3 is TGCAGCGTTGATGGGGCGGCTGAAGCTTTCTTT. This encodes CSVDGAAEAFF.